Each of the 16 T cell receptor beta chains below was sequenced from the same sample in a study of cytomegalovirus exposure and HLA in healthy donors. In the PCR, 60 Vbeta and 13 Jbeta primers were used. Clones were sequenced by immunoSEQ multiplex PCR, and TCRdb holds only the in-frame ones, with some missing. The sample records more than 90,000 clones, 85% being singletons. Input material: PBMCs. The source of these receptors is a man younger than 45 in good health and CMV-seronegative.

V usage is TRBV27 and J usage is TRBJ2-7; D possibly corresponds to TRBD2 (5 bases). This CDR3 spans 14 amino acids. V was cut by 4 bases and J by 3 bases, with 13 bases left in between. Germline-derived CDR1 and CDR2 are MNHEY and SMNVEV (reference sequence). The CDR3 sequence: CASSSGVQNYEQYF. The CDR3, as DNA: TGTGCCAGCAGTTCCGGGGTACAGAACTACGAGCAGTACTTC.

V gene TRBV7-9 combines with J gene TRBJ2-2; TRBD1 aligns across 9 bases. There are 16 residues in the CDR3. CDR1 and CDR2 (germline): SEHNR, FQNEAQ (reference sequence). Unmatched junction bases numbered 7, after V lost 7 bases and J lost 1 base. The chain's CDR3 is CASTYADRGNTGELFF. In DNA form, the CDR3 reads TGTGCCAGCACCTACGCGGACAGGGGGAACACCGGGGAGCTGTTTTTT.

This chain uses TRBV7-9 with TRBJ2-1; D is unresolved. The CDR3 loop spans 12 amino acids. The V and J ends lost 4 bases and 7 bases respectively, with 8 bases between them. The V gene's germline CDR1 is SEHNR and CDR2 FQNEAQ (reference sequence). CDR3: CASSSPRNEQFF. CDR3 coding DNA: TGTGCCAGCAGCTCCCCGAGGAATGAGCAGTTCTTC.

The gene calls are TRBV6-6 and TRBJ2-2; D is possibly TRBD2 (6 bases). Germline CDR1 and CDR2: MNHNY and SVGAGI (reference sequence). The CDR3 extends over 13 amino acids. V shed 5 bases and J shed 6 bases, with 10 bases lying between them. This chain's CDR3 is CASSPGTAGELFF. CDR3 coding DNA: TGTGCCAGCAGTCCAGGGACTGCCGGGGAGCTGTTTTTT.

The chain is built from TRBV5-4 and TRBJ2-1; 14 bases line up with TRBD2. There are 15 residues in the CDR3. Unmatched junction bases numbered 6, after V lost 4 bases and J lost 9 bases. Looked up from germline, CDR1 is SGHNT and CDR2 is YYREEE (reference sequence). The CDR3 loop reads CASSLTSGGASEQFF. The CDR3 DNA is TGTGCCAGCAGCCTGACTAGCGGGGGGGCAAGTGAGCAGTTCTTC.

The CDR3 spells CASSPPGGNTEAFF. CDR3 DNA: TGTGCCAGCAGCCCCCCCGGAGGGAATACTGAAGCTTTCTTT. The chain joins TRBV5-6 to TRBJ1-1; D remains ambiguous. The germline gives CDR1 SGHDT, CDR2 YYEEEE. The V end was cut by 4 bases, the J end by 5 bases, with 15 bases between. The CDR3 runs 14 residues.

The rearrangement uses TRBV7-9 and TRBJ2-1; a possible D gene is TRBD2 (6 bases). Trimming cost V 0 bases and J 2 bases, with 11 bases left between them. The germline V gene encodes CDR1 SEHNR and CDR2 FQNEAQ (reference sequence). The CDR3 has 16 residues. CDR3 sequence (DNA): TGTGCCAGCAGCTTAGCTTGGAGGGATACCTACAATGAGCAGTTCTTC. Its translation is CASSLAWRDTYNEQFF.

The chain joins TRBV27 to TRBJ2-3; 9 nucleotides align to TRBD2. V dropped 1 base and J dropped 4; count of bases not matched to a gene: 3. The CDR3 loop spans 15 amino acids. Germline V gives CDR1 MNHEY, CDR2 SMNVEV (reference sequence). The CDR3 coding sequence is TGTGCCAGCAGTTTATGGGGCGGGAGGGCAGATACGCAGTATTTT. The encoded protein is CASSLWGGRADTQYF.

The rearrangement uses TRBV9 and TRBJ1-6; D gene uncertain. Germline V CDR1 and CDR2: SGDLS, YYNGEE. CDR3 length equals 15 residues. Trimming pared 3 bases from V and 3 bases from J, leaving 10 bases between. DNA for the CDR3: TGTGCCAGCAGCGGAGAGGGCTACTATAATTCACCCCTCCACTTT. It specifies CASSGEGYYNSPLHF.

This chain joins TRBV4-2 and TRBJ1-2; no clear D. Deletions cut 0 bases from V and 8 bases from J, with 22 bases between. The CDR3 runs to 17 residues. Germline CDR1 LGHNA, CDR2 YNFKEQ. The CDR3 DNA follows: TGTGCCAGCAGCCAAGACACAGCCGCAGAGGGTGCTAAAGGCTACACCTTC. It codes for CASSQDTAAEGAKGYTF.

This chain connects TRBV7-9 to TRBJ1-1, with 12 nucleotides matching TRBD1. The CDR3 has 15 residues. Germline V gene data show CDR1 as SEHNR and CDR2 as FQNEAQ (reference sequence). V gave up 5 bases and J gave up 6 bases; unmatched junction bases: 7. Here the CDR3 reads CASSPTGQGAAEAFF. The DNA for the CDR3 is TGTGCCAGCAGCCCAACGGGACAGGGGGCTGCTGAAGCTTTCTTT.

The chain carries TRBV5-1 and TRBJ1-3, with 7 bases lining up with TRBD1. Trimming cost V 4 bases and J 2 bases; bases outside gene matches: 9. The germline gives CDR1 SGHRS, CDR2 YFSETQ. The CDR3 sequence is 16 residues long. In DNA, the CDR3 is TGCGCCAGCAGCGCTAGACAGGGAGGCACTGGAAACACCATATATTTT. This gives the protein CASSARQGGTGNTIYF.

This chain joins TRBV5-4 and TRBJ2-1; 11 nucleotides match TRBD2. Germline V gene data show CDR1 as SGHNT and CDR2 as YYREEE (reference sequence). Unmatched junction bases numbered 6, after V lost 0 bases and J lost 7 bases. This CDR3 is 16 amino acids long. In DNA, the CDR3 is TGTGCCAGCAGCTTGGTAGGGACTAGCGGAAATAATGAGCAGTTCTTC. The encoded protein is CASSLVGTSGNNEQFF.

V and J are TRBV27 and TRBJ1-2, with D unclear. The V end was cut by 2 bases, the J end by 4 bases, with 8 bases between. The CDR3 is 13 residues long. Germline V gives CDR1 MNHEY, CDR2 SMNVEV (reference sequence). In nucleotides, the CDR3 is TGTGCCAGCAGTTTAGGAGCTACCTATGGCTACACCTTC. This encodes CASSLGATYGYTF.

The chain joins TRBV9 to TRBJ2-5; TRBD2 aligns across 13 bases. J gave up 5 bases and V 4 bases, and 8 bases lay outside the gene matches. This CDR3 is 16 amino acids long. The germline gives CDR1 SGDLS, CDR2 YYNGEE. The CDR3 sequence is CASSSGLAGVWETQYF. Here the CDR3 DNA reads TGTGCCAGCAGCTCCGGACTAGCGGGGGTCTGGGAGACCCAGTACTTC.

The CDR3 is CASSLSAGGFGSPLHF. CDR3 nucleotides: TGTGCCAGCAGTTTATCAGCAGGGGGCTTCGGTTCACCCCTCCACTTT. The chain carries TRBV27 and TRBJ1-6; the match to TRBD1 covers 8 bases. Germline CDR1 is MNHEY and CDR2 is SMNVEV (reference sequence). Trimming took 0 bases from V and 9 from J; bases not matched to a gene: 7. The CDR3 is 16 residues long.